This record concerns one T cell receptor beta chain sequence. Germline CDR1 SGHRS, CDR2 YFSETQ. V was pared by 4 bases and J by 0 bases, with 7 bases of the junction left unmatched. This CDR3 region has 16 residues. Original processing methods: Estimation of nucleated cell counts was performed using reference gene primer amplification. Only in-frame clones appear in the TCRdb table, and some are missing; sequencing was by immunoSEQ multiplex PCR. D and trimming were read from the DNA, whereas the V and J calls and clone size are those reported in that table. The sample records almost 200,000 clones, less than 90% being singletons. The data are from a study of blood T cell repertoires in COVID-19.

The sequence came from a woman aged 65 to 85 with acute or convalescent COVID-19. The source material was peripheral blood. The rearrangement uses TRBV5-1 and TRBJ2-1, with 7 positions matching TRBD2. CDR3 sequence: CASSLGGSSSYNEQFF. The DNA of the CDR3 is TGCGCCAGCAGCCTCGGGGGGTCCAGCTCCTACAATGAGCAGTTCTTC.